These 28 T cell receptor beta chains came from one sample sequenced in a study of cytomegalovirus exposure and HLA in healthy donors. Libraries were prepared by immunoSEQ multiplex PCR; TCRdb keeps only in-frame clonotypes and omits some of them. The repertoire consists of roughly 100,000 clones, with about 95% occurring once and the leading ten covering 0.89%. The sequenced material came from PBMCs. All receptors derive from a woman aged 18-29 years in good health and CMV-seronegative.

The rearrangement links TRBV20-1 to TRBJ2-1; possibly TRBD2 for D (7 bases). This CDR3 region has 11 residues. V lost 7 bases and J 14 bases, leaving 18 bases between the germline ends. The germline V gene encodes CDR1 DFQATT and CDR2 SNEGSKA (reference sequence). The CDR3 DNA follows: TGCAGTGTCGGGGGGCCGGGTTCGGAGTTCTTC. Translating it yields CSVGGPGSEFF.

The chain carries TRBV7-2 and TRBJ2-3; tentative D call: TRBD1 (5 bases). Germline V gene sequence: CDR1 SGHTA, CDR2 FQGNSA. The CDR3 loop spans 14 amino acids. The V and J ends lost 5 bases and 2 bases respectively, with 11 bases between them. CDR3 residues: CASSLGQHTDTQYF. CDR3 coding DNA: TGTGCCAGCAGCCTGGGGCAGCACACAGATACGCAGTATTTT. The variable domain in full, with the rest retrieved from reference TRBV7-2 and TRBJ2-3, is GAGVSQSPSNKVTEKGKDVELRCDPISGHTALYWYRQSLGQGLEFLIYFQGNSAPDKSGLPSDRFSAERTGGSVSTLTIQRTQQEDSAVYLCASSLGQHTDTQYFGPGTRLTVL.

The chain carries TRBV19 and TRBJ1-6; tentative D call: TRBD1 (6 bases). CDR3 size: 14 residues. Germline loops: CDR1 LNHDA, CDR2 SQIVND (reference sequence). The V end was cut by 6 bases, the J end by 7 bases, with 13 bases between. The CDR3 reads CASRVQGLNSPLHF. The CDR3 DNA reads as TGTGCCAGTAGGGTTCAGGGGTTAAATTCACCCCTCCACTTT.

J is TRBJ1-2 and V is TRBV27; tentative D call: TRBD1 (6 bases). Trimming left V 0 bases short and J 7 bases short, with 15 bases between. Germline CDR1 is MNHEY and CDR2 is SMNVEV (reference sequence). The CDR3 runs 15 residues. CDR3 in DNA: TGTGCCAGCAGTTTATCGATGGGGGCTTTGGTTGGCTACACCTTC. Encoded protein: CASSLSMGALVGYTF.

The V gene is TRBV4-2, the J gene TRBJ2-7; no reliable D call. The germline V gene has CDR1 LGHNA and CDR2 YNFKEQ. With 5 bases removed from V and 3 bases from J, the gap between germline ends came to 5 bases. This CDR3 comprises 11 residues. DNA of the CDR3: TGTGCCAGCAGCTTTCGCTACGAGCAGTACTTC. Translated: CASSFRYEQYF.

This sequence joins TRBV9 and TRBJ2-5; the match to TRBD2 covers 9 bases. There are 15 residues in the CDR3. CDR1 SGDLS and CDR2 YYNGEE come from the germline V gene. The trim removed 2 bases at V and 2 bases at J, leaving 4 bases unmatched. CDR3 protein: CASSVSAGGQETQYF. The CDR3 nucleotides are TGTGCCAGCAGCGTCTCGGCGGGGGGGCAAGAGACCCAGTACTTC.

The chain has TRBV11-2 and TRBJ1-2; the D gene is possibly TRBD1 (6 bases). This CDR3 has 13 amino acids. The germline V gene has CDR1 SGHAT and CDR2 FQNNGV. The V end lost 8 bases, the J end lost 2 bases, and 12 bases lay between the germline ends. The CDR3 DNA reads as TGTGCCAGCGGAACAGGGTGGAACTATGGCTACACCTTC. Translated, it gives CASGTGWNYGYTF.

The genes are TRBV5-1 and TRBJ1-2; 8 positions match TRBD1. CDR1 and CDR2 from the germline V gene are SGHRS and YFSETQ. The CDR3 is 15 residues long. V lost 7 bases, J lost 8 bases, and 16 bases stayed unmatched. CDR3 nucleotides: TGCGCCAGCGGACCGGGTGGACAGGGTCCAGGGGGCTACACCTTC. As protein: CASGPGGQGPGGYTF.

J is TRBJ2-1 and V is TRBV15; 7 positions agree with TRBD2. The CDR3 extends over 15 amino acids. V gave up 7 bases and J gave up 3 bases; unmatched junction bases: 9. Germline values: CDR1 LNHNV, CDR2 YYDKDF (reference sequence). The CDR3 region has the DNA TGTGCCACCATGGAGAGGCTAGCGGACTACAATGAGCAGTTCTTC. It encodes CATMERLADYNEQFF. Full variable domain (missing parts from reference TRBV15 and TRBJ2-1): DAMVIQNPRYQVTQFGKPVTLSCSQTLNHNVMYWYQQKSSQAPKLLFHYYDKDFNNEADTPDNFQSRRPNTSFCFLDIRSPGLGDTAMYLCATMERLADYNEQFFGPGTRLTVL.

Here the CDR3 DNA reads TGCGCCAGCAGCCAAGAAGCGGGAGTAGTTACAGATACGCAGTATTTT. Residues: CASSQEAGVVTDTQYF. V and J are TRBV4-1 and TRBJ2-3; 8 bases agree with TRBD2. This CDR3 comprises 16 residues. Trimming at V came to 0 bases and at J to 3 bases, leaving 5 bases not matched to a gene. CDR1 is MGHRA, CDR2 YSYEKL, per germline.

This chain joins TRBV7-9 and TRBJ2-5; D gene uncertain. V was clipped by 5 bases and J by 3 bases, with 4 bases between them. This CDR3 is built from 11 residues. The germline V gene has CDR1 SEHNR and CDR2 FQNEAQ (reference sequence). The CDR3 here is CASSPKETQYF. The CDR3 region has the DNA TGTGCCAGCAGCCCTAAAGAGACCCAGTACTTC.

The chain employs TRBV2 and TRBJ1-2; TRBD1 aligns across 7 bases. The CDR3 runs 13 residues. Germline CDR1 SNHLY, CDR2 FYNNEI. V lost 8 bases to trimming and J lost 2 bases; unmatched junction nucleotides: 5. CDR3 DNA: TGTGCCAGCGGACCGGGACAGAACTATGGCTACACCTTC. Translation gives CASGPGQNYGYTF.

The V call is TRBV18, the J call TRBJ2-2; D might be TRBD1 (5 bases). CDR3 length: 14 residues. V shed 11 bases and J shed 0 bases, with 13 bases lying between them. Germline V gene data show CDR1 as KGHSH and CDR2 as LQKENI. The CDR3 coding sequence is TGTGCCGGTACGGCAGGGCCGAACACCGGGGAGCTGTTTTTT. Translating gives CAGTAGPNTGELFF.

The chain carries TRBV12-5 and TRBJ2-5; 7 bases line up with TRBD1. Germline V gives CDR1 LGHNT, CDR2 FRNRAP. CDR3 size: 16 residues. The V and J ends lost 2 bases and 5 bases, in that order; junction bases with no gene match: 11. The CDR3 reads CASGLTTGYQGETQYF. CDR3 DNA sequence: TGTGCTAGTGGTTTGACGACAGGGTACCAGGGGGAGACCCAGTACTTC.

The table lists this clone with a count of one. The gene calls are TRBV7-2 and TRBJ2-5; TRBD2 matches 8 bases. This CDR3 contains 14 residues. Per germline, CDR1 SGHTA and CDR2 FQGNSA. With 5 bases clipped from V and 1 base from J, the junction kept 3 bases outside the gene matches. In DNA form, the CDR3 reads TGTGCCAGCAGCCACGGGACTAGCCAAGAGACCCAGTACTTC. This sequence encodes CASSHGTSQETQYF.

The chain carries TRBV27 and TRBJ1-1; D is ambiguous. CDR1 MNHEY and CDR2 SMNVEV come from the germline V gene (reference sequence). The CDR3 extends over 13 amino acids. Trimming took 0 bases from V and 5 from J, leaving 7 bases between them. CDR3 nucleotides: TGTGCCAGCAGTTTATCGTTAACTACTGAAGCTTTCTTT. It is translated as CASSLSLTTEAFF.

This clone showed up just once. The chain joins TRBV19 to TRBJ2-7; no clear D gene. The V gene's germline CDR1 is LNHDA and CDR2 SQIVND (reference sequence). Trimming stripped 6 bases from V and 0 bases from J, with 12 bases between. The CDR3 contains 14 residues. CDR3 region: CASSVGQASYEQYF. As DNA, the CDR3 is TGTGCCAGTAGCGTCGGCCAGGCCTCCTACGAGCAGTACTTC. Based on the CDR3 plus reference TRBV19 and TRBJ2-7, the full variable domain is DGGITQSPKYLFRKEGQNVTLSCEQNLNHDAMYWYRQDPGQGLRLIYYSQIVNDFQKGDIAEGYSVSREKKESFPLTVTSAQKNPTAFYLCASSVGQASYEQYFGPGTRLTVT.

The CDR3 spells CASSLALQYGTEAFF. As DNA, the CDR3 is TGTGCCAGCAGCTTAGCGCTACAGTACGGCACTGAAGCTTTCTTT. This chain connects TRBV7-8 to TRBJ1-1; D is ambiguous. CDR3 length: 15 residues. CDR1 and CDR2 from the germline V gene are SGHVS and FQNEAQ. V was clipped by 0 bases and J by 4 bases, with 12 bases between them.

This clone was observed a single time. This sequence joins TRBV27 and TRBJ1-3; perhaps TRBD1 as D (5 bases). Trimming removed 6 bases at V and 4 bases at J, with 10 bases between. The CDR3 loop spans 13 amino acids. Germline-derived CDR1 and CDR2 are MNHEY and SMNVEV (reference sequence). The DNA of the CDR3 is TGTGCCAGCAGCAGGGCAACCGGAAACACCATATATTTT. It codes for CASSRATGNTIYF.

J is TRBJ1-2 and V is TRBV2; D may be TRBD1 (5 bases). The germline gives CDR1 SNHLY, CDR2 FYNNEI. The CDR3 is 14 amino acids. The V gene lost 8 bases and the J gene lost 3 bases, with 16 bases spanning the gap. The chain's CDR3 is CASPRTRPDYGYTF. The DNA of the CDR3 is TGTGCCAGCCCGCGGACACGGCCCGACTATGGCTACACCTTC.

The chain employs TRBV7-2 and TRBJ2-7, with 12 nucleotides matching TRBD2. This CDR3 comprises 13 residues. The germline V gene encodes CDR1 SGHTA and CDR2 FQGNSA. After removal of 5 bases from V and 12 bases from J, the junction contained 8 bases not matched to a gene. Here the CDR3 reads CASSRPTSGSPYF. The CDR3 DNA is TGTGCCAGCAGCCGTCCGACTAGCGGGAGCCCGTACTTC.

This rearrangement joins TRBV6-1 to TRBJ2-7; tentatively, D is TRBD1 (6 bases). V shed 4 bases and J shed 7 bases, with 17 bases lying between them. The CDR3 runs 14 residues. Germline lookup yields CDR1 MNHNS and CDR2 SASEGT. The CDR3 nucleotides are TGTGCCAGCAGTGCCTCGGACACAGGGCGGGAGCAGTACTTC. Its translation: CASSASDTGREQYF.

DNA for the CDR3: TGTGCCAGCAGTTACTCAAGGTTCGAGGTAGCCAAAAACATTCAGTACTTC. Translating gives CASSYSRFEVAKNIQYF. V is TRBV6-8 and J is TRBJ2-4; D is uncertain. The CDR3 covers 17 residues. CDR1 is MNHGY, CDR2 SAAAGT, per germline. Trimming removed 0 bases at V and 0 bases at J, with 12 bases between.

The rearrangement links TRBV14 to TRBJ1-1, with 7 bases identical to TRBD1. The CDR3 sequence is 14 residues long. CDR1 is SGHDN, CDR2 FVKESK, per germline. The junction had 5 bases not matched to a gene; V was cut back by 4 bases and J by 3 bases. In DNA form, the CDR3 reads TGTGCCAGCAGCCCCAGGACAGGATACACTGAAGCTTTCTTT. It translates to CASSPRTGYTEAFF.

This chain's CDR3 is CASLLGGEQFF. CDR3 in DNA: TGTGCCAGTCTTCTGGGGGGTGAGCAGTTCTTC. The chain recombines TRBV19 with TRBJ2-1; a weak D match, TRBD2 (6 bases). The ends were cut back, 8 bases at V and 9 bases at J, with 11 bases in the middle. The CDR3 is 11 residues long. In germline, CDR1 is LNHDA, CDR2 SQIVND (reference sequence).

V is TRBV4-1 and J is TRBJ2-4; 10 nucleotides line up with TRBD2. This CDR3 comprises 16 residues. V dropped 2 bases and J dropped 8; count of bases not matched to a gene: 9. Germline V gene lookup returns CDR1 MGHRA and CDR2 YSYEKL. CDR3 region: CASSQHPGTSDDIQYF. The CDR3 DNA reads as TGCGCCAGCAGCCAACACCCCGGGACTAGCGATGACATTCAGTACTTC.

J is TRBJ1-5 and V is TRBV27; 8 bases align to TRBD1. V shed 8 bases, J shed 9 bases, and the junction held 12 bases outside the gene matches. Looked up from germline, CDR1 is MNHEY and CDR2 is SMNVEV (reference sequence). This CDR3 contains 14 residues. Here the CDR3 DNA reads TGTGCCAGCGCATCGGACAGGGTTGATTGGCCCCAGCATTTT. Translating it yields CASASDRVDWPQHF.

In nucleotides, the CDR3 is TGTGCCAGCAGTCCCCGAGGTTCTGGGGCCAACGTCCTGACTTTC. As protein: CASSPRGSGANVLTF. The rearrangement joins TRBV6-1 to TRBJ2-6; no clear D gene. Germline V gene sequence: CDR1 MNHNS, CDR2 SASEGT. Trimming took off 5 bases at V and 1 base at J, with 9 bases between the two ends. CDR3 length: 15 amino acids.